The next 5 T cell receptor beta chains were all read from a single sample in a study of blood T cell repertoires in COVID-19. Clones were sequenced by immunoSEQ multiplex PCR, and TCRdb holds only the in-frame ones, with some missing. The sample gives about 260,000 clones, more than 75% of which show up once; more than 2% is in the top ten. Sequenced material: PBMCs or T cells enriched from blood (not recorded which). All receptors derive from a woman aged 45-60 years who had recovered from COVID-19.

This clone was detected a few times. V is TRBV19 and J is TRBJ2-3, with 8 bases lining up with TRBD1. This CDR3 comprises 16 residues. CDR1 is LNHDA, CDR2 SQIVND, per germline (reference sequence). The trim removed 6 bases at V and 5 bases at J, leaving 13 bases unmatched. CDR3 DNA: TGTGCCAGTAGACCAGCCGGACAGGGTTTGTTAGATACGCAGTATTTT. It is translated as CASRPAGQGLLDTQYF.

The chain links TRBV7-2 to TRBJ1-3; D gene ambiguous. V lost 5 bases, J lost 7 bases, and 18 bases lay in between. Germline V gene lookup returns CDR1 SGHTA and CDR2 FQGNSA. This CDR3 has 15 amino acids. The DNA of the CDR3 is TGTGCCAGCAGCAAGCAAGAAGGAGCATTTAACACCATATATTTT. It codes for CASSKQEGAFNTIYF.

Only a few counts were recorded for this clone. The chain is built from TRBV10-3 and TRBJ1-1, with TRBD1 matching 7 bases. J lost 1 base, V lost 7 bases, and 3 bases had no gene match. Germline lookup yields CDR1 ENHRY and CDR2 SYGVKD. The CDR3 is 13 residues long. CDR3 bases: TGTGCCATCAAAGGGACAGCGAACACTGAAGCTTTCTTT. Residues: CAIKGTANTEAFF.

The chain employs TRBV5-1 and TRBJ2-3; 14 bases are a match to TRBD2. Germline-derived CDR1 and CDR2 are SGHRS and YFSETQ. Trimming took 4 bases from V and 2 from J; bases not matched to a gene: 3. The CDR3 extends over 16 amino acids. CDR3 bases: TGCGCCAGCAGCACGGGACTAGCGGGAGTCACAGATACGCAGTATTTT. Translated: CASSTGLAGVTDTQYF. The complete variable domain, with remaining parts taken from reference TRBV5-1 and TRBJ2-3, reads KAGVTQTPRYLIKTRGQQVTLSCSPISGHRSVSWYQQTPGQGLQFLFEYFSETQRNKGNFPGRFSGRQFSNSRSEMNVSTLELGDSALYLCASSTGLAGVTDTQYFGPGTRLTVL.

The chain joins TRBV6-2 or TRBV6-3 to TRBJ2-7; maybe TRBD2 (6 bases). Trimming took off 1 base at V and 1 base at J, with 11 bases between the two ends. Germline CDR1 and CDR2: MNHEY and SVGEGT. The CDR3 sequence is 15 residues long. DNA for the CDR3: TGTGCCAGCAGTTACTGGAACGGGGGATCCTACGAGCAGTACTTC. Translating gives CASSYWNGGSYEQYF.